These T cell receptor beta chains were read from a single sample in a study of T cells in Graves' hyperthyroidism and ophthalmopathy. MiXCR, run by TCRdb on the multiplex PCR reads, gives a single entry per CDR3 protein. The sample has roughly 510,000 distinct CDR3 sequences, 46% seen once. The sample consisted of peripheral blood or thyroid tissue (not recorded which). The receptors stem from an adult woman with Graves' disease, either hyperthyroidism or ophthalmopathy (not recorded which). CDR3s include the opening cysteine and the closing phenylalanine or tryptophan. Each record gives: J gene, V gene, D gene, clone size, CDR3 protein, CDR3 DNA. D genes are given only for firm matches. Some rows have no size entry. The others give once, few or many, or a class for an expanded clone.

TRBJ2-1,TRBV6-5,TRBD2,many,CASSSGGRGFVQFF,TGTGCCAGCAGTTCCGGCGGGAGGGGTTTCGTGCAGTTCTTC
TRBJ2-7,TRBV27,NA,NA,CASSLFGNNEQYF,TGTGCCAGCAGTTTATTTGGGAATAACGAGCAGTACTTC
TRBJ2-5,TRBV4-1,NA,NA,CASSLGTRSRVETQYF,TGCGCCAGCAGCTTAGGGACTCGCAGTCGTGTTGAGACCCAGTACTTC
TRBJ2-6,TRBV12-3/TRBV12-4,TRBD2,NA,CASSLGGTTEAF,TGTGCCAGCAGTTTGGGGGGGACCACTGAAGCTTTC
TRBJ2-2,TRBV7-2,NA,NA,CASSQDNLVTGELFF,TGTGCCAGCAGTCAGGATAACCTAGTCACCGGGGAGCTGTTTTTT
TRBJ2-1,TRBV2,NA,few,CASSEGRVSEQFF,TGTGCCAGCAGTGAAGGGAGGGTGAGTGAGCAGTTCTTC
TRBJ2-5,TRBV14,NA,NA,CASSQERGYQETQYF,TGTGCCAGCAGCCAAGAAAGGGGATACCAAGAGACCCAGTACTTC
TRBJ2-7,TRBV6-6,NA,many,CASKENSYEQYF,TGTGCCAGCAAGGAGAACTCCTACGAGCAGTACTTC
TRBJ1-5,TRBV10-3,TRBD1,NA,CAISANSGGHNQPQHF,TGTGCCATCAGTGCGAATTCAGGGGGCCACAATCAGCCCCAGCATTTT
TRBJ2-7,TRBV5-6,TRBD2,NA,CASSSTLAGDTYEQYF,TGTGCCAGCAGCTCGACGCTAGCGGGAGACACCTACGAGCAGTACTTC
TRBJ2-2,TRBV10-2,NA,few,CASSESRFRTGPNTGELFF,TGCGCCAGCAGTGAGTCTCGATTCCGGACGGGACCGAACACCGGGGAGCTGTTTTTT
TRBJ1-5,TRBV2,TRBD1,NA,CASSGQGGSQPQHF,TGTGCCAGCAGCGGACAGGGAGGATCTCAGCCCCAGCATTTT
TRBJ1-4,TRBV30,TRBD1,NA,CAWSTSGTGINKLFF,TGTGCCTGGAGTACCTCCGGGACAGGGATCAACAAACTGTTTTTT
TRBJ2-7,TRBV7-9,TRBD1,few,CASSAPPGQGFSYEQYF,TGTGCCAGCAGTGCCCCCCCGGGACAGGGATTTTCCTACGAGCAGTACTTC
TRBJ1-2,TRBV6-2/TRBV6-3,TRBD1,NA,CASSATHRGGYTF,TGTGCCAGCAGTGCGACCCACAGGGGTGGCTACACCTTC
TRBJ1-6,TRBV6-4,TRBD1,NA,CASSDSTGYNSPLHF,TGTGCCAGCAGTGACTCGACAGGGTATAATTCACCCCTCCACTTT
TRBJ2-5,TRBV29-1,NA,NA,CSGRQYQETQYF,TGCAGCGGCCGACAGTACCAAGAGACCCAGTACTTC
TRBJ1-1,TRBV7-9,TRBD1,NA,CASSLDTPGTGAFF,TGTGCCAGCAGCTTGGACACCCCCGGGACAGGAGCTTTCTTT
TRBJ2-7,TRBV4-2,TRBD2,NA,CASSQGLAGSEQYF,TGTGCCAGCAGCCAAGGACTAGCGGGATCCGAGCAGTACTTC
TRBJ2-7,TRBV29-1,TRBD1,NA,CSVSTGSGEQYF,TGCAGCGTTTCGACAGGGTCGGGCGAGCAGTACTTC
TRBJ2-5,TRBV2,NA,NA,CASIESGPRLETQYF,TGTGCCAGCATCGAATCGGGGCCGCGATTAGAGACCCAGTACTTC
TRBJ1-1,TRBV9,TRBD1,few,CASSVDYQGGTEAFF,TGTGCCAGCAGCGTAGACTATCAGGGGGGCACTGAAGCTTTCTTT
TRBJ2-5,TRBV15,NA,many,CATSRDGLQRTLQVQETQYF,TGTGCCACCAGCAGAGATGGGTTACAGCGGACCCTGCAGGTGCAAGAGACCCAGTACTTC
TRBJ2-7,TRBV20-1,TRBD2,NA,CSARTSGTYYNEQYF,TGCAGTGCTCGGACTAGCGGGACTTACTACAACGAGCAGTACTTC
TRBJ1-2,TRBV25-1,NA,many,CASSAYTRDTSGDDGYTF,TGTGCCAGCAGTGCTTATACCCGGGACACTTCCGGGGACGATGGCTACACCTTC
TRBJ2-2,TRBV2,TRBD2,many,CASTSGTSAIISGELFF,TGTGCCAGCACTTCCGGGACTAGCGCAATTATTAGCGGGGAGCTGTTTTTT
TRBJ2-7,TRBV7-9,TRBD2,many,CASSLAGSSYEQYF,TGTGCCAGTTCACTAGCGGGGAGCTCCTACGAGCAGTACTTC
TRBJ1-1,TRBV6-5,NA,NA,CASSYSGRAFF,TGTGCCAGCAGTTACTCAGGGAGAGCTTTCTTT
TRBJ2-7,TRBV11-2,TRBD2,many,CASSPERGAYEQYF,TGTGCCAGCAGCCCCGAGCGGGGGGCCTACGAGCAGTACTTC
TRBJ2-7,TRBV12-3/TRBV12-4,NA,many,CASRTSTSPRREQYF,TGTGCCAGCAGAACCTCGACTAGTCCCCGGCGCGAGCAGTACTTC
TRBJ1-2,TRBV7-9,NA,NA,CASSTPGPGQFYGYTF,TGTGCCAGCAGCACTCCGGGACCGGGACAATTCTATGGCTACACCTTC
TRBJ1-4,TRBV19,NA,many,CASSTRQSATNEKLFF,TGTGCCAGTAGTACCAGACAGTCAGCAACTAATGAAAAACTGTTTTTT
TRBJ1-6,TRBV10-3,NA,NA,CAISEGNSNNSPLHF,TGTGCCATCAGTGAGGGGAACAGCAATAATTCACCCCTCCACTTT
TRBJ1-5,TRBV15,NA,NA,CATSVKRINQPQHF,TGTGCCACCAGCGTCAAACGGATCAATCAGCCCCAGCATTTT
TRBJ2-2,TRBV7-2,TRBD1,many,CASSRMGQGKNGELFF,TGTGCCAGCAGCCGAATGGGACAGGGCAAGAACGGGGAGCTGTTTTTT
TRBJ2-2,TRBV7-3,TRBD2,NA,CATAPGLATGELFF,TGTGCCACTGCGCCGGGACTAGCGACCGGGGAGCTGTTTTTT
TRBJ2-7,TRBV24-1,NA,few,CATSDLTDLGTYEQYF,TGTGCCACCAGTGATTTGACGGACCTTGGGACCTACGAGCAGTACTTC
TRBJ1-6,TRBV7-8,NA,NA,CASSPDRTLGNSPLHF,TGTGCCAGCAGCCCTGACAGGACACTGGGCAATTCACCCCTCCACTTT
TRBJ1-4,TRBV15,NA,NA,CATSEQRYNEKLFF,TGTGCCACCAGCGAGCAGAGATATAATGAAAAACTGTTTTTT
TRBJ2-7,TRBV15,NA,NA,CATSRSGPEDEQYF,TGTGCCACCAGCAGATCGGGGCCTGAGGACGAGCAGTACTTC
TRBJ1-1,TRBV11-2,NA,few,CASSSTLISEAFF,TGTGCCAGCAGCTCGACCCTAATCAGCGAAGCTTTCTTT
TRBJ2-2,TRBV7-2,NA,many,CASSLAPVTGELFF,TGTGCCAGCAGCTTAGCACCAGTGACCGGGGAGCTGTTTTTT
TRBJ2-5,TRBV12-3/TRBV12-4,NA,NA,CASNRGGLETQYF,TGTGCCAGCAATAGAGGGGGATTGGAGACCCAGTACTTC
TRBJ2-2,TRBV24-1,NA,few,CATTRAADANTGELFF,TGTGCCACCACCCGAGCGGCAGACGCGAACACCGGGGAGCTGTTTTTT
TRBJ2-7,TRBV25-1,NA,NA,CASSRSTTRYWYEQYF,TGTGCCAGCAGTCGGAGCACGACTAGGTATTGGTACGAGCAGTACTTC
TRBJ2-5,TRBV20-1,TRBD1,NA,CSAGGDRGREGTQYF,TGCAGTGCAGGGGGGGACAGGGGACGCGAGGGGACCCAGTACTTC
TRBJ1-1,TRBV19,TRBD1,many,CAAGGQGLMNTEAFF,TGTGCCGCCGGCGGACAGGGTCTTATGAACACTGAAGCTTTCTTT
TRBJ2-5,TRBV5-1,NA,many,CASSLGAASTETQYF,TGCGCCAGCAGCTTGGGGGCGGCTTCAACAGAGACCCAGTACTTC
TRBJ2-7,TRBV7-9,NA,NA,CASSPTYRVEQYF,TGTGCCAGCAGCCCGACCTACAGGGTCGAGCAGTACTTC